This T cell receptor beta chain appears in the sequencing data of a study of blood T cell repertoires in COVID-19. The authors' processing: It was from reference gene primer amplification that nucleated cell counts were estimated. Here immunoSEQ multiplex PCR was the method, and the copy in TCRdb shows in-frame clones only, minus some. That table furnishes V, J and clone size, whereas the DNA furnished D and trimming. The sample holds 100,000 to 150,000 clones; about 86% are singletons and the top ten take roughly 2.2%. Per germline, CDR1 LGHNA and CDR2 YSLEER. The junction had 4 bases not matched to a gene; V was cut back by 0 bases and J by 2 bases. The CDR3 spans 15 residues.

This rearrangement joins TRBV4-3 to TRBJ2-7; 7 bases are shared with TRBD1. The sequencing sample was made of PBMCs or T cells enriched from blood (not recorded which). This receptor was obtained from a woman between 50 and 59 years old who had recovered from COVID-19. The CDR3 coding sequence is TGCGCCAGCAGCCAAGACCGACAGGGCCCCTACGAGCAGTACTTC. Translation: CASSQDRQGPYEQYF.